A selection of T cell receptor beta chains follows, all from one sample in a study of blood T cell repertoires in COVID-19. Method: immunoSEQ multiplex PCR; TCRdb's copy keeps in-frame clones and lacks some. Of around 200,000 clones in the sample, 90% were seen once. Specimen: peripheral blood. These receptors all stem from a man aged 50 to 60 with acute or convalescent COVID-19. The CDR3 runs from the conserved cysteine through the conserved F or W. D genes are given only for firm matches. Not every row has a clone size; where given, it reads once, few, many or a size class.

>-|TRBJ2-1|TRBV15|TRBD1
TGTGCCACCAGCAGACGAATAACAGGGGGCGCAGGGAATGAGCAGTTCTTC
CATSRRITGGAGNEQFF
>few|TRBJ2-5|TRBV5-4|TRBD2
TGTGCCAGCAGCTTCTTGGGTAGCGGGGCGACCCAGTACTTC
CASSFLGSGATQYF
>-|TRBJ2-7|TRBV11-2|-
TGTGCCAGCAGCTCAGGGGAAGCCTACGAGCAGTACTTC
CASSSGEAYEQYF
>-|TRBJ1-2|TRBV5-5|-
TGTGCCAGCAGGTGGGGGCCGAACTATGGCTACACCTTC
CASRWGPNYGYTF
>once|TRBJ2-1|TRBV10-2|TRBD2
TGCGCCAGCGGGACTAGCTCCTACAATGAGCAGTTCTTC
CASGTSSYNEQFF
>-|TRBJ2-3|TRBV11-3|TRBD2
TGTGCCAGCAGCCCCTCTACCCGACTAGCCAGCTACGATACGCAGTATTTT
CASSPSTRLASYDTQYF
>-|TRBJ2-7|TRBV3-1/TRBV3-2|TRBD1
TGTGCCAGCAGCCAAGGGCATGGACAGGGTAACGAGCAGTACTTC
CASSQGHGQGNEQYF
>-|TRBJ2-2|TRBV28|-
TGTGCCAGCAGTCCGGACAGCACCGGGGAGCTGTTTTTT
CASSPDSTGELFF
>-|TRBJ2-1|TRBV5-4|-
TGTGCCAGCAGCTTGGGAGGGCCTAAATACAATGAGCAGTTCTTC
CASSLGGPKYNEQFF
>-|TRBJ2-5|TRBV12-2|-
TGTGCAAGTCGCCTCCGGGAAAACCAAGAGACCCAGTACTTC
CASRLRENQETQYF
>-|TRBJ1-2|TRBV5-1|-
TGCGCCAGCAGCACCCAAGCTCCAGGGGTCTATGGCTACACCTTC
CASSTQAPGVYGYTF
>-|TRBJ1-1|TRBV19|TRBD1
TGTGCCAGTCGGCCTCCCAGGGGGCGAAAAGGGCTGAACACTGAAGCTTTCTTT
CASRPPRGRKGLNTEAFF
>-|TRBJ1-3|TRBV6-2/TRBV6-3|-
TGTGCCAGCAGTTACTCGGAATACAGCGGGGACACCATATATTTT
CASSYSEYSGDTIYF
>-|TRBJ1-1|TRBV28|-
TGTGCCAGCAGTTTAACAGGGCCGAACACTGAAGCTTTCTTT
CASSLTGPNTEAFF
>-|TRBJ2-7|TRBV28|TRBD1
TGTGCCAGCAGCGGCACCGGGACAGGATCCTACGAGCAGTACTTC
CASSGTGTGSYEQYF
>-|TRBJ1-5|TRBV29-1|-
TGCAGCGTATTGACAGGTCGGGGTCAGCCCCAGCATTTT
CSVLTGRGQPQHF
>-|TRBJ1-2|TRBV6-1|-
TGTGCCAGCAGTGAAGGGTACGGAGACGTCTATGGCTACACCTTC
CASSEGYGDVYGYTF
>-|TRBJ1-2|TRBV6-5|TRBD1
TGTGCCAGCAGGAAGAACAGGGGTCTTAACTATGGCTACACCTTC
CASRKNRGLNYGYTF
>-|TRBJ1-5|TRBV5-6|-
TGTGCCAGCAGCTTGGGAGGGCCCAATCAGCCCCAGCATTTT
CASSLGGPNQPQHF
>medium-sized|TRBJ1-5|TRBV30|-
TGTGCCTGGAGAGAGGGAATTGGGAGCAATCAGCCCCAGCATTTT
CAWREGIGSNQPQHF
>-|TRBJ1-2|TRBV6-5|-
TGTGCCAGCAGTTACTCGGATGGGGGGGGTGGCTACACCTTC
CASSYSDGGGGYTF
>-|TRBJ2-3|TRBV6-2/TRBV6-3|-
TGTGCCAGCAGTTCCTACACAGATACGCAGTATTTT
CASSSYTDTQYF
>-|TRBJ2-7|TRBV28|-
TGTGCCAGCAGCCAGGGGATCTACGAGCAGTACTTC
CASSQGIYEQYF
>-|TRBJ2-7|TRBV13|TRBD2
TGTGCCAGCAGCCCTGTGGGCCTAGCGGGTACCGAGCAGTACTTC
CASSPVGLAGTEQYF
>-|TRBJ1-5|TRBV6-5|TRBD1
TGTGCCAGCATCCCCGACAGGGGGCCTAATCAGCCCCAGCATTTT
CASIPDRGPNQPQHF
>once|TRBJ1-5|TRBV28|TRBD1
TGTGCCAGCAGTCCGGGACAGGGTTATCAGCCCCAGCATTTT
CASSPGQGYQPQHF
>-|TRBJ2-3|TRBV10-3|TRBD2
TGTGCCATCAGCTCTGGACTAGCGGGAAAATCGGATACGCAGTATTTT
CAISSGLAGKSDTQYF
>-|TRBJ2-7|TRBV5-1|TRBD2
TGCGCCAGCAGCTTGGGGACTAGCGGGAGTCCTTACGAGCAGTACTTC
CASSLGTSGSPYEQYF
>-|TRBJ1-4|TRBV15|TRBD1
TGTGCCACGGAAAAACAGGGGGCTAAAGGAAAACTGTTTTTT
CATEKQGAKGKLFF
>-|TRBJ1-1|TRBV12-3/TRBV12-4|-
TGTGCCAGCAGTTTTGGACACGCCACTGAAGCTTTCTTT
CASSFGHATEAFF
>-|TRBJ2-1|TRBV7-9|TRBD2
TGTGCCAGCAGCCCGACAGCGGGAGAGCTCAATGAGCAGTTCTTC
CASSPTAGELNEQFF
>-|TRBJ1-4|TRBV5-4|TRBD1
TGTGCCAGCAGCTTCGGGGGACAGGGGAATGAAAAACTGTTTTTT
CASSFGGQGNEKLFF